Following are 27 T cell receptor beta chains from one sample sequenced in a study of sequential checkpoint blockade in melanoma. Specified treatment: randomized to nivolumab then ipilimumab (arm A) or the reverse (arm B). Generated by immunoSEQ multiplex PCR, the TCRdb table keeps only in-frame clones and is missing some. The table records some 20,000 clones, over 70% of them present only once. The source was CD8+ T cells sorted from blood (inferred from file names), collected from a patient given nivolumab and ipilimumab in sequence. The receptors come from a human donor with melanoma.

This clone occurred a few times. The V call is TRBV12-5, the J call TRBJ2-7, with TRBD2 matching 12 bases. This CDR3 is built from 18 residues. Germline V gives CDR1 LGHNT, CDR2 FRNRAP. Trimming took 4 bases from V and 0 from J; bases not matched to a gene: 10. As DNA, the CDR3 is TGTGCTAGTGGTTCCACTAGCGGGGGGCCTCCCGACTCCTACGAGCAGTACTTC. Translated: CASGSTSGGPPDSYEQYF.

V usage is TRBV2 and J usage is TRBJ2-7; tentative D call: TRBD1 (6 bases). The CDR3 sequence is 14 residues long. Germline V CDR1 and CDR2: SNHLY, FYNNEI. V shed 2 bases and J shed 4 bases, with 12 bases lying between them. The CDR3 DNA is TGTGCCAGCAGTGAATCTGGACAGCATTACGAGCAGTACTTC. Its protein is CASSESGQHYEQYF.

CDR3 loop: CASSLWASEHNEQFF. CDR3 DNA sequence: TGTGCCAGCAGTTTATGGGCTAGCGAGCACAATGAGCAGTTCTTC. This chain connects TRBV27 to TRBJ2-1; D possibly corresponds to TRBD2 (6 bases). V lost 1 base and J lost 5, with 12 bases in between. The CDR3 has 15 residues. In germline, CDR1 is MNHEY, CDR2 SMNVEV (reference sequence).

This sequence joins TRBV6-5 and TRBJ2-7; perhaps TRBD2 as D (6 bases). Germline assignment: CDR1 MNHEY and CDR2 SVGAGI. V was shortened by 4 bases and J by 1 base, with 11 bases between the two germline ends. The CDR3 length is 14 residues. CDR3: CASSFLGTSYEQYF. Here the CDR3 DNA reads TGTGCCAGCAGTTTCCTCGGGACTTCCTACGAGCAGTACTTC.

This clone is a singleton in its sample. The rearrangement uses TRBV7-8 and TRBJ1-5; D possibly corresponds to TRBD1 (5 bases). Trimming cost V 1 base and J 4 bases, with 14 bases left between them. Germline lookup yields CDR1 SGHVS and CDR2 FQNEAQ. The CDR3 is 16 amino acids. DNA for the CDR3: TGTGCCAGCAGCTTAGAAGTATGGAGGGGAAATCAGCCCCAGCATTTT. Translation: CASSLEVWRGNQPQHF.

The chain links TRBV7-9 to TRBJ1-6; D not resolved. Germline values: CDR1 SEHNR, CDR2 FQNEAQ (reference sequence). V dropped 2 bases and J dropped 1 base, with 12 bases sitting between them. The CDR3 is made up of 17 amino acids. CDR3 DNA sequence: TGTGCCAGCAGCTTATACCCCCCGGGGTCCTATAATTCACCCCTCCACTTT. It translates to CASSLYPPGSYNSPLHF.

V gene TRBV5-6 combines with J gene TRBJ1-5, with D unresolved. This CDR3 is 16 amino acids long. Germline V lookup: CDR1 SGHDT, CDR2 YYEEEE. The germline V and J ends were trimmed by 5 bases and 2 bases, with 17 bases remaining between them. CDR3 protein: CASRLDPRVGNQPQHF. In nucleotides, the CDR3 is TGTGCCAGCAGGCTAGACCCTCGGGTTGGCAATCAGCCCCAGCATTTT.

This clone has only a few counts. This chain uses TRBV5-4 with TRBJ1-3; tentative D call: TRBD1 (5 bases). Germline lookup yields CDR1 SGHNT and CDR2 YYREEE (reference sequence). Trimming took off 4 bases at V and 0 bases at J, with 14 bases between the two ends. The CDR3 totals 16 residues. The CDR3 loop reads CASSPGDASSGNTIYF. The CDR3 nucleotides read TGTGCCAGCAGCCCGGGGGACGCGAGCTCTGGAAACACCATATATTTT.

The chain carries TRBV7-9 and TRBJ2-1; TRBD2 matches 8 bases. CDR3 length: 16 amino acids. V was pared by 5 bases and J by 0 bases, with 6 bases of the junction left unmatched. CDR1 and CDR2 (germline): SEHNR, FQNEAQ (reference sequence). The CDR3 sequence is CASSPPAGASYNEQFF. CDR3 in DNA: TGTGCCAGCAGCCCGCCAGCGGGGGCCTCCTACAATGAGCAGTTCTTC.

V gene TRBV14 combines with J gene TRBJ1-6, with D possibly TRBD1 on 5 matching bases. The V end was cut by 1 base, the J end by 8 bases, with 6 bases between. Per germline, CDR1 SGHDN and CDR2 FVKESK. The length of the CDR3 is 13 residues. The CDR3 nucleotides are TGTGCCAGCAGCCAAGGACAGTATTCACCCCTCCACTTT. Translating it yields CASSQGQYSPLHF.

This chain uses TRBV5-5 with TRBJ2-6; D is unresolved. The V gene lost 4 bases and the J gene lost 0 bases, with 5 bases spanning the gap. Germline lookup yields CDR1 SGHKS and CDR2 YYEKEE (reference sequence). The CDR3 sequence is 14 residues long. The CDR3 protein is CASSPRSGANVLTF. In DNA, the CDR3 is TGTGCCAGCAGCCCCCGCTCTGGGGCCAACGTCCTGACTTTC.

The chain employs TRBV4-1 and TRBJ1-6; tentative D call: TRBD1 (5 bases). CDR3 length: 15 amino acids. Per the germline V gene, CDR1 is MGHRA and CDR2 is YSYEKL. V was trimmed by 0 bases and J by 7 bases, leaving 10 bases between them. The CDR3 nucleotides read TGCGCCAGCAGCCAAGAGAATGGGGGGAATTCACCCCTCCACTTT. Translation: CASSQENGGNSPLHF.

This clone was seen only a few times. The chain recombines TRBV10-2 with TRBJ1-1; D is possibly TRBD1 (5 bases). The CDR3 has 13 amino acids. Between the trimmed V and J ends, which lost 11 bases and 0 bases, there was a span of 13 bases. Per germline, CDR1 WSHSY and CDR2 SAAADI. The CDR3 sequence is CAVGAGLNTEAFF. For the CDR3, the DNA is TGCGCCGTTGGGGCCGGGTTGAACACTGAAGCTTTCTTT.

V and J are TRBV28 and TRBJ1-1; 8 nucleotides line up with TRBD1. Germline assignment: CDR1 MDHEN and CDR2 SYDVKM. The CDR3 totals 14 residues. The J segment lost 1 base and the V segment lost 8 bases, leaving 6 bases of the junction unmatched. The CDR3 bases are TGTGCCAGCGGGGGGACAGGAACGAACACTGAAGCTTTCTTT. Encoded protein: CASGGTGTNTEAFF.

The gene calls are TRBV7-9 and TRBJ2-7; 14 bases are a match to TRBD2. The CDR3 is 18 residues long. The germline CDR1 and CDR2 sequences are SEHNR and FQNEAQ (reference sequence). The V gene end was trimmed by 5 bases and the J gene end by 3 bases; junction bases not matched to a gene: 12. CDR3: CASSPGTSGSELFYEQYF. DNA for the CDR3: TGTGCCAGCAGCCCGGGGACTAGCGGGAGCGAACTTTTCTACGAGCAGTACTTC. The full variable domain, rest sourced from reference TRBV7-9 and TRBJ2-7, is DTGVSQNPRHKITKRGQNVTFRCDPISEHNRLYWYRQTLGQGPEFLTYFQNEAQLEKSRLLSDRFSAERPKGSFSTLEIQRTEQGDSAMYLCASSPGTSGSELFYEQYFGPGTRLTVT.

The chain is built from TRBV7-9 and TRBJ2-7; 8 nucleotides agree with TRBD2. There are 15 residues in the CDR3. Germline V gene lookup returns CDR1 SEHNR and CDR2 FQNEAQ (reference sequence). V dropped 1 base and J dropped 4; count of bases not matched to a gene: 6. CDR3 bases: TGTGCCAGCAGCTTAGGTGCGGGAGGATTGTACGAGCAGTACTTC. Amino acid sequence: CASSLGAGGLYEQYF.

This sequence joins TRBV27 and TRBJ2-7; D is uncertain. Germline V gene lookup returns CDR1 MNHEY and CDR2 SMNVEV (reference sequence). V was shortened by 0 bases and J by 7 bases, with 16 bases between the two germline ends. The CDR3 totals 15 residues. The CDR3 nucleotides are TGTGCCAGCAGTTTATCCCCAGACCAGGTCTCGGAGCAGTACTTC. Protein sequence: CASSLSPDQVSEQYF.

There are a few counts of this clone. The chain employs TRBV4-2 and TRBJ2-7; D is perhaps TRBD2 (5 bases). Germline CDR1 and CDR2: LGHNA and YNFKEQ. This CDR3 has 13 amino acids. Trimming left V 3 bases short and J 5 bases short, with 11 bases between. The CDR3 nucleotides are TGTGCCAGCAGCCAGTCCCCGGAGGACGAGCAGTACTTC. Residues: CASSQSPEDEQYF.

The V call is TRBV7-8, the J call TRBJ1-5; the D is unclear. The CDR3 loop spans 16 amino acids. V was clipped by 5 bases and J by 1 base, with 15 bases between them. The germline gives CDR1 SGHVS, CDR2 FQNEAQ. CDR3: CASSPFGVASNQPQHF. The CDR3 bases are TGTGCCAGCAGCCCATTCGGGGTTGCCAGCAATCAGCCCCAGCATTTT.

This chain uses TRBV29-1 with TRBJ1-2; the D gene is possibly TRBD1 (5 bases). CDR3 size: 12 residues. Germline values: CDR1 SQVTM, CDR2 ANQGSEA. V lost 7 bases and J 5 bases, leaving 14 bases between the germline ends. The CDR3 sequence is CSAVQQEYGYTF. The CDR3 DNA reads as TGCAGCGCGGTGCAACAGGAGTATGGCTACACCTTC.

V gene TRBV15 combines with J gene TRBJ1-4; D unclear. From germline, CDR1 is LNHNV and CDR2 YYDKDF (reference sequence). The V end lost 0 bases, the J end lost 6 bases, and 17 bases lay between the germline ends. The CDR3 has 17 amino acids. The CDR3 sequence: CATSRDIASVRHEKLFF. In DNA form, the CDR3 reads TGTGCCACCAGCAGAGATATAGCGTCAGTGCGACATGAAAAACTGTTTTTT.

The rearrangement links TRBV4-2 to TRBJ1-6; TRBD1 might be the D (5 bases). This CDR3 is built from 17 residues. The V gene's germline CDR1 is LGHNA and CDR2 YNFKEQ. Trimming removed 0 bases at V and 5 bases at J, with 14 bases between. CDR3 sequence reads: CASSQDTPGGHNSPLHF. CDR3 DNA sequence: TGTGCCAGCAGCCAAGATACACCCGGGGGACATAATTCACCCCTCCACTTT.

The chain combines TRBV10-3 with TRBJ2-7, with 7 bases that match TRBD2. J gave up 0 bases and V 3 bases, and 5 bases lay outside the gene matches. The CDR3 totals 15 residues. Germline loops: CDR1 ENHRY, CDR2 SYGVKD. CDR3 amino acids: CAISDGGSSSYEQYF. The CDR3 DNA follows: TGTGCCATCAGTGACGGGGGGTCCTCCTCCTACGAGCAGTACTTC.

Concerning this clone: The same CDR3 also results from other DNA sequences found in this sample. This rearrangement joins TRBV6-5 to TRBJ2-7; possible D gene TRBD1, 6 bases. From germline, CDR1 is MNHEY and CDR2 SVGAGI. This CDR3 is 14 amino acids long. V shed 4 bases and J shed 5 bases, with 15 bases lying between them. The CDR3 loop is CASSWGRGGDEQYF. CDR3 DNA: TGTGCCAGCAGTTGGGGCAGGGGTGGAGACGAGCAGTACTTC.

The chain recombines TRBV11-2 with TRBJ2-7; tentative D call: TRBD1 (6 bases). The CDR3 runs to 18 residues. The germline V gene encodes CDR1 SGHAT and CDR2 FQNNGV. Trimming cost V 2 bases and J 3 bases, with 23 bases left between them. Here the CDR3 reads CASSLYPPTGHGVYEQYF. DNA for the CDR3: TGTGCCAGCAGCTTATATCCCCCCACAGGGCATGGTGTCTACGAGCAGTACTTC.

This rearrangement joins TRBV28 to TRBJ2-7; 8 bases are a match to TRBD1. V was pared by 6 bases and J by 5 bases, with 15 bases of the junction left unmatched. Germline assignment: CDR1 MDHEN and CDR2 SYDVKM. The CDR3 sequence is 16 residues long. The CDR3 sequence: CASRKNQGRTGNEQYF. CDR3 DNA: TGTGCCAGCAGAAAGAACCAGGGTAGGACAGGGAACGAGCAGTACTTC.

The chain has TRBV7-9 and TRBJ1-2, with a tentative D call TRBD1 (6 bases). The CDR3 is 14 amino acids. The V gene lost 6 bases and the J gene lost 4 bases, with 15 bases spanning the gap. Germline-derived CDR1 and CDR2 are SEHNR and FQNEAQ (reference sequence). In DNA, the CDR3 is TGTGCCAGCAGTAAGGACAGTTTGCTCTATGGCTACACCTTC. This translates into CASSKDSLLYGYTF.